This T cell receptor (beta chain) is drawn from a study of the immune and genomic landscape of osteosarcoma (dated by TCRdb to between 2020 and 2021). At the level of the whole study: The overall cohort was composed of 48 pediatric and adult patients with high-grade osteosarcoma, and a median age at diagnosis of roughly 25 years (range about 5-90) was recorded. The cohort was enriched for poor-risk disease, as unfavorable pathologic response to standard therapy was shown in roughly 78% of the cohort and approximately 69% of the cohort were deceased. In the overall cohort, 60% of patients were male, and approximately 80% had localized disease at diagnosis. The study profiled osteosarcoma specimens with whole genome, RNA and T-cell receptor sequencing plus immunohistochemistry and reverse phase protein arrays to define immunogenic potential. TCR sequencing results were integrated with transcriptome, protein array and immunostaining data to characterize the osteosarcoma immunogenomic landscape. An explanation for the limited clinical activity of immune checkpoint inhibitors in osteosarcoma was sought in the study. Each of a few patients provided a couple of samples from the same tumor site.

The tumors sampled were post-treatment primary, local recurrence and metastasis specimens taken from patients with a poor prognosis. Concerning this clone: The antigen it recognizes is unknown. The sample holds no much larger clone one base away, and base qualities are not on file.

Paper-wide results and their limitations: The clonality benchmarks were taken from external normal skin and healthy peripheral blood data instead of from matched normal tissue. About 5 cases had a single hyperexpanded clone dominating the repertoire, and all had fewer than 100 T-cell clonotypes. Productive TCR clonality was found to be low overall, with an average of 0.09 and a maximum of 0.3, which suggested limited T-cell clonal expansion. TCR productive clonality was greater in the immune-hot C3 cluster than in the cold C1 cluster, although TCR productive clonality remained low overall. Because osteosarcoma is rare and all possible samples were collected, sample size was not determined by any statistical method. Matched blood was collected from only two patients, alongside the frozen tumor specimens.

CDR1 is given as SGHAT and CDR2 as FQNNGV, both from the germline V gene. The cysteine opens and the phenylalanine closes a CDR3 of 13 amino acids. The retained sequence is limited to the CDR3, 39 bases, with the frame set at the first base. V loses 5 bases of germline sequence and J loses 7 bases, and the interval between the two ends is 14 bases. The ImmunoSEQ Assay (Adaptive Biotechnologies) was used to immunosequence the CDR3 regions of the TCR beta chain. In the paper's pipeline: TCRB rearrangements, read counts, read proportions and gene usage were exported through the ImmunoSEQ Analyzer platform. T-cell clonality was calculated from productive rearrangements as 1 minus Pielou's evenness. Clonal space homeostasis binned clonotypes as rare, small, medium, large or hyperexpanded (0.01 to 1 of the repertoire). TCR productive clonality was compared across immune clusters C1, C2 and C3 using the Wilcoxon rank sum test. In its TCRdb copy, this immuneACCESS table keeps in-frame sequences only and misses some clones. Where compared with another copy, unresolved V genes explain less than half of these, and the others have no known cause. Clone size and V and J calls were adopted from that table, with D and trimming inferred from the DNA. A total of 4,600 or so clones appear in this sample, 71% of them only once. The ten biggest clones cover 15% to 20% of the sample.

The chain is encoded by TRBV11-2 joined to TRBJ2-5, with the D gene uncertain. Sequenced input: osteosarcoma tumor tissue from the femur. This receptor was taken from a human donor with osteosarcoma. The CDR3 protein: CASSTTYLGTQYF. The base sequence is TGTGCCAGCAGCACGACGTATCTAGGGACCCAGTACTTC.